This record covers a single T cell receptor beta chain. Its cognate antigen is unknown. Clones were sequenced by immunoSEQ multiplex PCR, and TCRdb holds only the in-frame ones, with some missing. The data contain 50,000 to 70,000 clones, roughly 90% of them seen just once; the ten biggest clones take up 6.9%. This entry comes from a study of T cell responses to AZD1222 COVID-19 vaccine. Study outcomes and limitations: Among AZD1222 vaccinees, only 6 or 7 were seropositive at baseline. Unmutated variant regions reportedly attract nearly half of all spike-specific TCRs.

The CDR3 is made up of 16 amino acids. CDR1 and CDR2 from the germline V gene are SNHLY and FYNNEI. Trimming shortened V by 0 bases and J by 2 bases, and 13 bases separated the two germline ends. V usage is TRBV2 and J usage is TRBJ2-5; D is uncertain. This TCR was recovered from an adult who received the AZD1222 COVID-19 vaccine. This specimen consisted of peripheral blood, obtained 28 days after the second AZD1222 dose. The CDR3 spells CASSEALMGTQETQYF. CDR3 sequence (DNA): TGTGCCAGCAGTGAAGCGCTTATGGGCACACAAGAGACCCAGTACTTC.